This T cell receptor (beta chain) was identified in a study of blood T cell repertoires in COVID-19. Clones were read by immunoSEQ multiplex PCR, and TCRdb kept only the in-frame ones, dropping some. The data contain 70,000 to 85,000 clones, about 83% of them seen just once; the ten biggest clones take up about 42%. The CDR3 has 16 residues. Per the germline V gene, CDR1 is SGHTA and CDR2 is FQGNSA. V trimming: 2 bases; J trimming: 7 bases; junction bases outside the gene matches: 13. This TCR derives from a man older than 75 with active or convalescent COVID-19. The chain carries TRBV7-2 and TRBJ1-2; 7 positions agree with TRBD1. Sample: peripheral blood. CDR3 in DNA: TGTGCCAGCAGCTTATTCCCCGGGACAGTGGGCGCTGGCTACACCTTC. Protein product: CASSLFPGTVGAGYTF.